The source of this T cell receptor beta chain is a study of tissue T cells after allogeneic stem cell transplantation (dated by TCRdb to between 2021 and 2023). Background on the whole study: Using research autopsies of patients with and without GVHD, plus mouse models of GVHD, the study profiled TCR beta repertoires across many tissues. On the human side, the study was prospective and observational, with no blinding or randomization.

Study-level results and caveats: Only a few T cell clones appeared in more than one patient, yet motif-based clustering showed tissue-specific repertoire signatures that were shared between patients. Within patients, how anatomically similar tissues were was a major factor shaping TCR repertoire composition, regardless of disease or transplant status. Which tissue TCRs were alloreactive or antigen-specific was not determined in the study, and some of the clones might have been host cells that persisted. The patient cohort was small and clinically heterogeneous, and sampling depth was acknowledged as a limitation. In both patients and mice, only a limited portion of the TCR repertoire detected in tissues was captured by blood and spleen T cells.

Concerning this clone itself: Its antigen remains undetermined. For this mouse receptor, gene names and germline sequences are murine. Read sequence stops 1 residue before the CDR3 end, and the germline J gene provides the missing end.

According to the study, the label for this sample's time point signals: mouse harvest day 14 after allogeneic transplant. Each mouse graft consisted of 10^7 T-cell-depleted bone marrow cells plus 10^6 splenic CD5+ T cells and was given by tail vein injection. To model GVHD in mice, a major MHC-mismatch B6 (H2b) into BALB/c (H2d) model was used, and tissues were profiled at day 7 or 14. On day 7 or 14 post-transplant, mouse tissues and retro-orbital blood were harvested with separate sterile tools for each animal, and livers were flushed before harvest. Before genomic DNA was isolated with the DNeasy Blood & Tissue Kit, mouse tissues were minced with razor blades in buffered saline. Trimming accounts for 1 base at V and 8 bases at J, while the number of junction bases matched to no gene is 10. The CDR3 measures 17 amino acids from cysteine to phenylalanine. The DNA covers only part of the CDR3, 48 bases in frame from base 1. Sequences LGHNA (CDR1) and YNLKQL (CDR2) are obtained from the germline V gene (reference sequence).

The library was made by the immunoSEQ multiplex PCR assay. TCRbeta CDR3 sequencing was done by Adaptive Biotechnologies at survey depth, reporting CDR3 sequences, V/J genes, productive frequency and template counts. Amplification of TCR beta CDR3 regions was performed from genomic DNA rather than from RNA. The authors processed their data as follows. Jensen-Shannon divergence served to quantify pairwise repertoire overlap between tissues, with 0 meaning identical and 1 meaning complete divergence. Based on pairwise JSD values, tissues were grouped by single-linkage agglomerative hierarchical clustering, and the results were shown as dendrograms. GLIPH2 was run on all patient samples with simulation_depth 1000, kmer_min_depth 3, cdr3_length_cutoff 8, keeping groups with more than two unique CDR3s. A standardized tissue-overlap score was calculated by extrapolating Jaccard GLIPH-group overlap across patients to a standard repertoire size of 1000 clones. Linear mixed-effect models, with tissue included as a fixed effect and individual included as a random effect, were used to assess associations of diversity with clinical or experimental variables. This immuneACCESS table, as held by TCRdb, lists in-frame sequences with V and J called but not all clones. Of the missing ones, under half trace to an unresolved V gene in checked studies; the others have no known cause. The D gene and trimming were derived from the DNA, and the V and J assignments and clone size from that table. This sample gives approximately 700 clones in total; roughly 50% of them show up just once. The biggest ten clones account for approximately 31% of the sample.

The TCR comes from a female BALB/c mouse given C57BL/6 T cells with graft-versus-host disease after an allogeneic hematopoietic cell transplant. This receptor chain uses TRBV5 and TRBJ2-4, with 12 middle bases fitting TRBD2. The sample was liver tissue. CDR3 loop: CASSQALGLGGRVTLYF. The sequenced part of the CDR3 DNA is TGTGCCAGCAGCCAAGCCCTGGGACTGGGGGGTAGAGTCACCTTGTAC.